This TCR beta chain was found in a study of shared clonotypes between healthy human individuals. Study-wide results and limits: Against clonotypes common to all four donors, non-shared ones had lower generation probabilities. In having few donors, the study represented limited genetic and exposure-history diversity.

Within the sample, this clone is medium-sized (0.01 to 0.1%). Its specificity is not known. Sequencing was performed with immunoSEQ multiplex PCR; in TCRdb, only in-frame clones are kept and a portion is missing. The sample includes 150,000 to 200,000 clones, approximately 70% seen only once; the top ten take about 9.4%. The CDR3 is made up of 15 amino acids. The ends lost 5 bases at V and 4 bases at J; junction bases unmatched: 8. CDR1 and CDR2 (germline): SEHNR, FQNEAQ (reference sequence). The sample was memory CD4+ T cells sorted from blood. Documented subset: CD45RA-negative fraction. This chain uses TRBV7-9 with TRBJ1-2, with 9 nucleotides matching TRBD1. The TCR comes from a man between 25 and 39 years old in good health. The CDR3, as DNA: TGTGCCAGCAGCGCTCGGGACAGGGAGGGCTATGGCTACACCTTC. Protein product: CASSARDREGYGYTF.